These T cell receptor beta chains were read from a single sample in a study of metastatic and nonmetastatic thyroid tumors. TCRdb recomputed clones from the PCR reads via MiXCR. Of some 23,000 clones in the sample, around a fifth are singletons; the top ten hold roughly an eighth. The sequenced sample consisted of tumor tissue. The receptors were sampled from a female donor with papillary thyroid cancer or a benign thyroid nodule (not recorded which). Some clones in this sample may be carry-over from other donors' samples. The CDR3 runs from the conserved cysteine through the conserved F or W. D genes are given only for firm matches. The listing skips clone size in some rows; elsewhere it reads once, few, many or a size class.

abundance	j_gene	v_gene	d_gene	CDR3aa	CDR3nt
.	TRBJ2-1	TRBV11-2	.	CASSNQTGIKNEQFF	TGTGCCAGCAGTAACCAAACAGGGATCAAGAATGAGCAGTTCTTC
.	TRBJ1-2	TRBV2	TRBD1	CASFRPGGSLSYTF	TGTGCCTCCTTCCGGCCAGGGGGCTCTTTGAGCTACACCTTC
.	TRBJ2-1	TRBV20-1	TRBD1	CSARAHGQGNEQFF	TGCAGTGCTAGAGCTCACGGACAGGGGAATGAGCAGTTCTTC
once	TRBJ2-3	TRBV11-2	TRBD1	CASSLDRSNTDTQYF	TGTGCCAGCAGCTTGGACAGGTCAAACACAGATACGCAGTATTTT
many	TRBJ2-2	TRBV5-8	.	CASSRAGVGTGELFF	TGTGCCAGCAGCCGTGCAGGGGTGGGCACCGGGGAGCTGTTTTTT
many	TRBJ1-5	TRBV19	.	CASSAFSEPHQPQHF	TGTGCCAGTAGCGCCTTTAGTGAACCTCATCAGCCCCAGCATTTT
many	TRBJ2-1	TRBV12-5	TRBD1	CASGGGQGIDNEQFF	TGTGCTAGTGGGGGGGGACAGGGTATCGACAATGAGCAGTTCTTC
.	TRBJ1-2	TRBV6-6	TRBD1	CASSYSPGQGDWYGYTF	TGTGCCAGCAGTTACTCGCCTGGCCAGGGGGATTGGTATGGCTACACCTTC
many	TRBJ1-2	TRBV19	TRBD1	CASSQQQGAYGYTF	TGTGCCAGTAGCCAACAACAGGGGGCCTATGGCTACACCTTC
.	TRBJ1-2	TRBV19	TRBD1	CATLAGDRLYGYTF	TGTGCCACCTTAGCCGGGGACAGGCTCTATGGCTACACCTTC
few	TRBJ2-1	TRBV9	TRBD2	CASSVETSGRNEQFF	TGTGCCAGCAGCGTAGAGACTAGCGGGAGGAATGAGCAGTTCTTC
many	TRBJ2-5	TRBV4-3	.	CASSQGGETQYF	TGCGCCAGCAGCCAAGGGGGCGAGACCCAGTACTTC
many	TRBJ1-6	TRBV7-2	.	CASSLPESPLHF	TGTGCCAGCAGCCTTCCGGAGTCACCCCTCCACTTT
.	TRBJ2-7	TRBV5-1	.	CASSLWARAGSYEQYF	TGCGCCAGCAGCTTGTGGGCCAGAGCCGGCTCCTACGAGCAGTACTTC
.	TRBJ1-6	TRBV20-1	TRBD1	CSARAHQGANSPLHF	TGCAGTGCTAGAGCCCATCAGGGGGCTAATTCACCCCTCCACTTT
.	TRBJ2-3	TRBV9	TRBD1	CASSLEGQGMTQYF	TGTGCCAGCAGCCTAGAGGGACAGGGGATGACGCAGTATTTT
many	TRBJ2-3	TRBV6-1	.	CASTDGAAGTDTQYF	TGTGCCAGCACTGATGGGGCAGCGGGCACAGATACGCAGTATTTT
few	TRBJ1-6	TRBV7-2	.	CAIILPESPLHF	TGTGCCATCATCCTTCCGGAGTCACCCCTCCACTTT
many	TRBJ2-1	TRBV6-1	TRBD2	CASSEVLLTSAQYNEQFF	TGTGCCAGCAGTGAAGTCCTTCTGACTAGCGCGCAGTACAATGAGCAGTTCTTC
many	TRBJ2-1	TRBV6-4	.	CASSEGGSPYNEQFF	TGTGCCAGCAGTGAAGGCGGATCACCCTACAATGAGCAGTTCTTC
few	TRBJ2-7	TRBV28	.	CSSSLWVRASWSRYEQYF	TGTTCCAGCAGTTTATGGGTTAGGGCTAGCTGGAGTCGATACGAGCAGTACTTC
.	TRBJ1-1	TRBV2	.	CASSVVTAIGAEAFF	TGTGCCAGCAGCGTGGTAACCGCGATCGGGGCAGAAGCTTTCTTT
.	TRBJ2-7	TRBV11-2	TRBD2	CASSFGLVGIHEQYF	TGTGCCAGCAGCTTCGGACTAGTGGGAATCCACGAGCAGTACTTC
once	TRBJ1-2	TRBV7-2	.	CASSPDRQYGYTF	TGTGCCAGCAGCCCGGACAGACAATATGGCTACACCTTC
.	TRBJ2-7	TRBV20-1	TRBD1	CSAQGQPYYEQYF	TGCAGTGCTCAGGGACAGCCTTATTACGAGCAGTACTTC
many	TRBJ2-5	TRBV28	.	CASARLRRGLQETQYF	TGTGCCAGCGCCAGGCTAAGGAGGGGGCTGCAAGAGACCCAGTACTTC
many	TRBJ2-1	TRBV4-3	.	CASSQESGRSYNEQFF	TGCGCCAGCAGCCAAGAATCAGGGCGGTCCTACAATGAGCAGTTCTTC